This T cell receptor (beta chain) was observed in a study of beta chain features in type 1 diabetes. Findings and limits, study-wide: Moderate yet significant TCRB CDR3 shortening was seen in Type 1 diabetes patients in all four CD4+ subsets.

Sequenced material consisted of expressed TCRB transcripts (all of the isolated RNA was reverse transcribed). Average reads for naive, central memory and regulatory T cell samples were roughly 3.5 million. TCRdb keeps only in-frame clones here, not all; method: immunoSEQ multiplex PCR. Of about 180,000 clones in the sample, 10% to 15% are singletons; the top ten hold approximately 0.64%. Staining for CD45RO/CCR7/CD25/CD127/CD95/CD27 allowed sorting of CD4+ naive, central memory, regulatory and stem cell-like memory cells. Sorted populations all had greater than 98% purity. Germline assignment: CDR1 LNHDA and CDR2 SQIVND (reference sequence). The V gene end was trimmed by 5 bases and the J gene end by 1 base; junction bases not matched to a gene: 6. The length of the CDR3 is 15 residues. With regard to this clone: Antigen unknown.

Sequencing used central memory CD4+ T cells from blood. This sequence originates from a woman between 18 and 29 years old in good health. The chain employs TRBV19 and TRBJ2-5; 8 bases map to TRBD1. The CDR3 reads CASSPGTGFQETQYF. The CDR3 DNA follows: TGTGCCAGTAGTCCAGGGACAGGCTTCCAAGAGACCCAGTACTTC.